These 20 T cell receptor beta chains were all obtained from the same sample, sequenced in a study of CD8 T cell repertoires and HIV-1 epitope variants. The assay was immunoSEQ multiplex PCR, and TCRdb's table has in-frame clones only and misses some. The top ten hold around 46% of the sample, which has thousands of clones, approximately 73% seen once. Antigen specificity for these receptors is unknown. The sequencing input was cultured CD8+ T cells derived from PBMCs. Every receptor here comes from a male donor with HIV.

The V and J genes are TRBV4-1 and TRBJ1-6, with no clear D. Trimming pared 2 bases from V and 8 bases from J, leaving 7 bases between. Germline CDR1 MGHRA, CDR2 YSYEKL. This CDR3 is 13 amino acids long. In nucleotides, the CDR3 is TGCGCCAGCAGCCAACTACTGGATTCACCCCTCCACTTT. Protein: CASSQLLDSPLHF.

The CDR3 loop is CASSLETGNEQFF. CDR3 bases: TGTGCCAGCAGTTTAGAGACAGGGAATGAGCAGTTCTTC. The genes are TRBV28 and TRBJ2-1; 7 bases align to TRBD1. The V and J ends lost 2 bases and 7 bases, in that order; junction bases with no gene match: 2. The germline gives CDR1 MDHEN, CDR2 SYDVKM. The CDR3 is made up of 13 amino acids.

The CDR3 loop is CASSTNFDRADYGYTF. DNA of the CDR3: TGCGCCAGCAGCACAAACTTCGACAGGGCTGACTATGGCTACACCTTC. The chain uses TRBV5-1 and TRBJ1-2; 7 positions match TRBD1. Trimming took 4 bases from V and 3 from J; bases not matched to a gene: 12. In germline, CDR1 is SGHRS, CDR2 YFSETQ. The length of the CDR3 is 16 residues.

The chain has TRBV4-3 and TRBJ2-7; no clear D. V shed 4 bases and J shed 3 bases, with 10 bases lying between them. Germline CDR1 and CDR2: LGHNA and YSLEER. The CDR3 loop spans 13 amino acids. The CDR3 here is CASSRILDYEQYF. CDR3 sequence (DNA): TGCGCCAGCAGCCGTATACTCGACTACGAGCAGTACTTC.

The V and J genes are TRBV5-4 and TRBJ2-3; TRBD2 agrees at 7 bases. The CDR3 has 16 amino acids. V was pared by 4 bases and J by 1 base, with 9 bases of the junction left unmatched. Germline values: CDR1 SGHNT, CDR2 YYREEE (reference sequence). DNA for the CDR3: TGTGCCAGCAGCGGGGGAGGGACGAGGGGCACAGATACGCAGTATTTT. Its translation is CASSGGGTRGTDTQYF.

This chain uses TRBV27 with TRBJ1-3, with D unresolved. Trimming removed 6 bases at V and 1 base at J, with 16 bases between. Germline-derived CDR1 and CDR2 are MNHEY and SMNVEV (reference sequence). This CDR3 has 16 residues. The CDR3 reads CASSPDGIQSGNTIYF. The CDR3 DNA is TGTGCCAGCAGCCCTGATGGGATCCAATCTGGAAACACCATATATTTT.

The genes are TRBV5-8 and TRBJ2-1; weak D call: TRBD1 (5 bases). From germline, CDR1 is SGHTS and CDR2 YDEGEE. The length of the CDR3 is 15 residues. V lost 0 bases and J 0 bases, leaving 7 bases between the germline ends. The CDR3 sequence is CASSLVDSSYNEQFF. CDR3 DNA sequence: TGTGCCAGCAGCTTGGTAGACAGCTCCTACAATGAGCAGTTCTTC.

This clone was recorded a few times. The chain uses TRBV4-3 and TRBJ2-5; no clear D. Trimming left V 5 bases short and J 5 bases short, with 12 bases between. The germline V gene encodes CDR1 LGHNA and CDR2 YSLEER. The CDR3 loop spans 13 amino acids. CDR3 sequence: CASSSLLTETQYF. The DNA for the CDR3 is TGCGCCAGCAGCTCCCTTCTCACGGAGACCCAGTACTTC.

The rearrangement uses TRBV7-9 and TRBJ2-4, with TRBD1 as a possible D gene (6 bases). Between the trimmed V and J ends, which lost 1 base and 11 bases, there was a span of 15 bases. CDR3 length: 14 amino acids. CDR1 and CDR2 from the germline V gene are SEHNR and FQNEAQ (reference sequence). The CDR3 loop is CASSLGWDTDVQYF. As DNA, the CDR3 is TGTGCCAGCAGCTTAGGGTGGGACACCGACGTTCAGTACTTC.

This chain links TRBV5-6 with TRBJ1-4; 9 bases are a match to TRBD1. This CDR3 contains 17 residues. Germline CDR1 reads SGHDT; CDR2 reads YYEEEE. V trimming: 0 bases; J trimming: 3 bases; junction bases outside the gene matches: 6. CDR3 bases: TGTGCCAGCAGCTTGGCCGAACAGGGGGCGTCTAATGAAAAACTGTTTTTT. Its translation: CASSLAEQGASNEKLFF.

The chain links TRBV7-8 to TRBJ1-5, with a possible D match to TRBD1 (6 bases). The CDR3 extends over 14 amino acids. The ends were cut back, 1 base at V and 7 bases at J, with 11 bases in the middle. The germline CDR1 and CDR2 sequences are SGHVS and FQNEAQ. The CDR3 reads CASSLEGGSQPQHF. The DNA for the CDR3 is TGTGCCAGCAGCTTAGAGGGGGGTTCCCAGCCCCAGCATTTT.

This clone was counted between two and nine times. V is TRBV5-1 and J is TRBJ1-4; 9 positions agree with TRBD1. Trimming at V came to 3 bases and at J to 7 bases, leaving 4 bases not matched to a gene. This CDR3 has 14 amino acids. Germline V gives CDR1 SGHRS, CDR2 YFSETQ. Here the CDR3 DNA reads TGCGCCAGCAGCTCCGGGACAGGGCCTGAAAAACTGTTTTTT. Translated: CASSSGTGPEKLFF.

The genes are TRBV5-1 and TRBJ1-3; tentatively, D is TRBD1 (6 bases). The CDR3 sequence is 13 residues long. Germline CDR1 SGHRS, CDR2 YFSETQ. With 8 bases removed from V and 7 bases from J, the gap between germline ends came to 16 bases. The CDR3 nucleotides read TGCGCCAGTAGGGACACTGAAAGGAACACCATATATTTT. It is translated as CASRDTERNTIYF.

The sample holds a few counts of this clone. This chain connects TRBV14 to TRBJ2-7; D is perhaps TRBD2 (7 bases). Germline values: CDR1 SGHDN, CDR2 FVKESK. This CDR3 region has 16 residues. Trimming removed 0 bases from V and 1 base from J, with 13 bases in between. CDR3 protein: CASSQDWGGGSYEQYF. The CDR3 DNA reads TGTGCCAGCAGCCAAGATTGGGGAGGGGGTTCCTACGAGCAGTACTTC.

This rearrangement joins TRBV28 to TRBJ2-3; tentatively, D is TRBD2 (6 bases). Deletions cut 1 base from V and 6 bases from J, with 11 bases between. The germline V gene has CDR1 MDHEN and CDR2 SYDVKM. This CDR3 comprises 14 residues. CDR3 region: CASSLLGGMDTQYF. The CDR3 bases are TGTGCCAGCAGTTTATTGGGGGGAATGGATACGCAGTATTTT.

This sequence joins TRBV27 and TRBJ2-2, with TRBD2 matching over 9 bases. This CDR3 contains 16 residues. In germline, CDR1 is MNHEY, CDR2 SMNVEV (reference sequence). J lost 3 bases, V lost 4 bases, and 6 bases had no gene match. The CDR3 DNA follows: TGTGCCAGCAGTTCCTTGACTAGCGGATACACCGGGGAGCTGTTTTTT. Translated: CASSSLTSGYTGELFF.

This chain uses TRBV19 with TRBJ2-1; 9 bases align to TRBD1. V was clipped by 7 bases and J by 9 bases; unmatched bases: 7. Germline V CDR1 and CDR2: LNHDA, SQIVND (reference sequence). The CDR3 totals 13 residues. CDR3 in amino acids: CASKSTGGGEQFF. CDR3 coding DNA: TGTGCCAGTAAATCAACAGGGGGCGGTGAGCAGTTCTTC.

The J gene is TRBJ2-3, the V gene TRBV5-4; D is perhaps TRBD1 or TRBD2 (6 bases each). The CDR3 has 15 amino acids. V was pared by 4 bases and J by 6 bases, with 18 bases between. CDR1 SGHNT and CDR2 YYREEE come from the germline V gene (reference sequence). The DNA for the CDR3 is TGTGCCAGCAGCCCGGCGAGGGGGGCTATGGATACGCAGTATTTT. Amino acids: CASSPARGAMDTQYF.

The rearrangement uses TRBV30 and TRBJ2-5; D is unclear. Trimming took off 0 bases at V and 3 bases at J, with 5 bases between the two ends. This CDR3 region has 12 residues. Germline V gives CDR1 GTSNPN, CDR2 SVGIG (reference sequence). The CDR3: CAWSVMEETQYF. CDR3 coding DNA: TGTGCCTGGAGTGTAATGGAAGAGACCCAGTACTTC.

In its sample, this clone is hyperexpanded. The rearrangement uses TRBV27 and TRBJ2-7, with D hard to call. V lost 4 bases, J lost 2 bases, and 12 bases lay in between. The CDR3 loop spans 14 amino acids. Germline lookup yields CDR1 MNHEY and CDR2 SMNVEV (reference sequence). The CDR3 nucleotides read TGTGCCAGCAGTTCAGATGTCTCGGCCTACGAGCAGTACTTC. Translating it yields CASSSDVSAYEQYF.